This T cell receptor (beta chain) was obtained from a study of blood T cell repertoires in COVID-19. Study overall: The cDNA or gDNA used as material had been derived from T cells, B-cell-depleted T cells, or PBMCs.

The method was immunoSEQ multiplex PCR; TCRdb's version includes in-frame clones alone and lacks a portion of them. The data contain some 400,000 clones, about four fifths of them singletons. Sequenced input: peripheral blood. The clonotype was recovered from a human donor with acute or convalescent COVID-19. The donor label of this sample is uncertain.

In nucleotides, the CDR3 is TGTGCCAGCAGCTTAGCGCCACTAGCGGGAGGGTCCCCCAATGAGCAGTTCTTC. This encodes CASSLAPLAGGSPNEQFF. The chain uses TRBV7-8 and TRBJ2-1, with TRBD2 identical over 13 bases. After removal of 0 bases from V and 6 bases from J, the junction contained 8 bases not matched to a gene. CDR3 length equals 18 residues. Per germline, CDR1 SGHVS and CDR2 FQNEAQ.